This T cell receptor (beta chain) is drawn from a study of vaccination effects on CD4 cells after COVID-19. V trimming: 4 bases; J trimming: 2 bases; junction bases outside the gene matches: 10. Germline V gives CDR1 GTSNPN, CDR2 SVGIG (reference sequence). The CDR3 sequence is 15 residues long. Clones were sequenced by immunoSEQ multiplex PCR, and TCRdb holds only the in-frame ones, with some missing. This table holds around 20,000 clones, 70% found once. Viral peptide pool expansion of antigen-specific CD4+ T cells preceded sequencing in the ViraFEST assay. Following a 10-day culture, CD4+ T cells were purified. Supplemented with roughly 9 IU/ml IL-2 and about 10 ug/ml peptides, about 2 million PBMC per well were kept in culture. On day 3 and again on day 7, half the medium was replaced with IL-2 medium. Remarks on this clone: Its antigen is as yet unknown.

The TCR originated in a human donor who received a COVID-19 vaccine. The rearrangement links TRBV30 to TRBJ1-1; the match to TRBD1 covers 7 bases. The material was CD4+ T cells from PBMCs cultured with HCoV-229E spike peptides, obtained before COVID-19 vaccination. The CDR3 protein is CAWKTLGTANTEAFF. As DNA, the CDR3 is TGTGCCTGGAAAACTCTCGGGACAGCAAACACTGAAGCTTTCTTT.